This T cell receptor beta chain was captured by sequencing in a study of radiotherapy plus CTLA-4 blockade in lung cancer. Germline-derived CDR1 and CDR2 are SGHKS and YYEKEE (reference sequence). The V end was cut by 4 bases, the J end by 8 bases, with 12 bases between. The CDR3 runs to 13 residues. Repertoires were generated with immunoSEQ multiplex PCR, while TCRdb's copy carries only in-frame clones and drops some. The sample lists tens of thousands of clones, less than 75% seen once, with less than 4% in the top ten. Material: peripheral blood, obtained from a patient treated with radiotherapy plus ipilimumab. The sequence was obtained from a human donor with non-small cell lung cancer who had stable disease on radiotherapy plus ipilimumab. The chain combines TRBV5-5 with TRBJ1-4, with TRBD1 as a possible D gene (5 bases). CDR3 sequence: CASSRVSGEKLFF. For the CDR3, the DNA is TGTGCCAGCAGCAGGGTCTCAGGGGAAAAACTGTTTTTT.